These T cell receptor beta chains were read from a single sample in a study of blood T cell repertoires in COVID-19. Using immunoSEQ multiplex PCR, the repertoire was profiled, and TCRdb retains in-frame clones only, with some absent. The sample lists over 90,000 clones, 80% to 90% seen once, with about 20% in the top ten. The sample was peripheral blood. Receptor source: a human donor in a cohort sampled during active COVID-19. Each CDR3 is given with its conserved first and last residue. The order of the fields is J gene, V gene, D gene, clone size, CDR3 protein, CDR3 DNA. D genes are given only for firm matches. A row's size may be missing; if present it is once, few, many or a size class.

j_call: TRBJ1-1
v_call: TRBV18
d_call: -
clone_size: -
cdr3_aa: CASSPPSRVNTEAFF
cdr3_nt: TGTGCCAGCTCACCACCCTCTCGGGTGAACACTGAAGCTTTCTTT

j_call: TRBJ2-7
v_call: TRBV6-5
d_call: TRBD2
clone_size: -
cdr3_aa: CASSTGLAFNYEQYF
cdr3_nt: TGTGCCAGCAGCACGGGACTAGCATTCAACTACGAGCAGTACTTC

j_call: TRBJ2-7
v_call: TRBV5-1
d_call: TRBD1
clone_size: -
cdr3_aa: CASSQGAQLMGEQYF
cdr3_nt: TGCGCCAGCAGCCAGGGGGCGCAGCTGATGGGCGAGCAGTACTTC

j_call: TRBJ2-1
v_call: TRBV7-3
d_call: -
clone_size: -
cdr3_aa: CASSSPGTLPWEQFF
cdr3_nt: TGTGCCAGCAGCTCCCCCGGGACACTTCCGTGGGAGCAGTTCTTC

j_call: TRBJ2-5
v_call: TRBV19
d_call: -
clone_size: once
cdr3_aa: CASSTRFYETQYF
cdr3_nt: TGTGCCAGTAGTACCCGATTCTACGAGACCCAGTACTTC

j_call: TRBJ2-7
v_call: TRBV4-2
d_call: -
clone_size: -
cdr3_aa: CASSQEEGGVDEQYF
cdr3_nt: TGTGCCAGCAGCCAAGAGGAGGGGGGGGTGGACGAGCAGTACTTC

j_call: TRBJ1-2
v_call: TRBV4-1
d_call: -
clone_size: -
cdr3_aa: CASSQDRGGLYGYTF
cdr3_nt: TGCGCCAGCAGCCAAGATAGGGGGGGACTCTATGGCTACACCTTC

j_call: TRBJ2-3
v_call: TRBV27
d_call: -
clone_size: -
cdr3_aa: CASSFQYPQDTQYF
cdr3_nt: TGTGCCAGCAGTTTTCAGTATCCCCAAGATACGCAGTATTTT

j_call: TRBJ2-3
v_call: TRBV7-9
d_call: TRBD2
clone_size: -
cdr3_aa: CASLLAGAPVGQYF
cdr3_nt: TGTGCCAGCCTACTAGCGGGGGCTCCGGTGGGGCAGTATTTT

j_call: TRBJ1-1
v_call: TRBV5-4
d_call: TRBD1
clone_size: -
cdr3_aa: CASSVKQGIEAFF
cdr3_nt: TGTGCCAGCAGCGTAAAACAGGGGATTGAAGCTTTCTTT

j_call: TRBJ2-7
v_call: TRBV5-1
d_call: TRBD2
clone_size: -
cdr3_aa: CASSLGVLAGGYEQYF
cdr3_nt: TGCGCCAGCAGCTTGGGCGTCCTAGCGGGAGGCTACGAGCAGTACTTC

j_call: TRBJ1-1
v_call: TRBV5-1
d_call: -
clone_size: -
cdr3_aa: CASSPRRVNTEAFF
cdr3_nt: TGCGCCAGCAGCCCTAGGCGCGTGAACACTGAAGCTTTCTTT

j_call: TRBJ1-3
v_call: TRBV7-8
d_call: -
clone_size: once
cdr3_aa: CASSPRGHEVTIYF
cdr3_nt: TGTGCCAGCAGCCCCCGTGGCCACGAGGTCACCATATATTTT

j_call: TRBJ2-2
v_call: TRBV11-2
d_call: -
clone_size: -
cdr3_aa: CASSADRSFTGELFF
cdr3_nt: TGTGCCAGCAGCGCAGACAGGTCTTTCACCGGGGAGCTGTTTTTT

j_call: TRBJ1-4
v_call: TRBV5-5
d_call: TRBD1
clone_size: -
cdr3_aa: CASSRGQTIEKLFF
cdr3_nt: TGTGCCAGCAGCAGGGGACAGACAATTGAAAAACTGTTTTTT

j_call: TRBJ2-1
v_call: TRBV27
d_call: TRBD2
clone_size: -
cdr3_aa: CASSIAGSLNNEQFF
cdr3_nt: TGTGCCAGCAGTATAGCGGGATCCTTGAACAATGAGCAGTTCTTC

j_call: TRBJ2-2
v_call: TRBV9
d_call: TRBD2
clone_size: -
cdr3_aa: CASSVATSGTTGELFF
cdr3_nt: TGTGCCAGCAGCGTAGCTACTAGCGGGACCACCGGGGAGCTGTTTTTT

j_call: TRBJ2-7
v_call: TRBV27
d_call: TRBD2
clone_size: -
cdr3_aa: CASSEIAGGSHEQYF
cdr3_nt: TGTGCCAGCAGCGAGATAGCGGGAGGCTCCCACGAGCAGTACTTC

j_call: TRBJ2-5
v_call: TRBV2
d_call: -
clone_size: -
cdr3_aa: CASSEPPGAQYF
cdr3_nt: TGTGCCAGCAGTGAACCTCCGGGGGCCCAGTACTTC

j_call: TRBJ1-2
v_call: TRBV3-1/TRBV3-2
d_call: TRBD1
clone_size: -
cdr3_aa: CASSLFQGAGGYTF
cdr3_nt: TGTGCCAGCAGCCTATTCCAGGGGGCGGGTGGCTACACCTTC

j_call: TRBJ2-3
v_call: TRBV11-3
d_call: TRBD2
clone_size: -
cdr3_aa: CASSSGLAVTDTQYF
cdr3_nt: TGTGCCAGCAGCTCGGGACTAGCGGTAACAGATACGCAGTATTTT

j_call: TRBJ1-2
v_call: TRBV10-3
d_call: -
clone_size: -
cdr3_aa: CAISESQGRDYGYTF
cdr3_nt: TGTGCCATCAGTGAGTCACAGGGAAGGGATTATGGCTACACCTTC